This T cell receptor beta chain emerged from a study of blood T cell repertoires in COVID-19. Study information: Acute and convalescent COVID-19 samples came from the United States, Italy and Spain. PBMCs, B-cell-depleted T cells, or T cells were the source of the cDNA or gDNA that made up the material.

The germline V gene encodes CDR1 SGHKS and CDR2 YYEKEE (reference sequence). This CDR3 has 18 residues. J was trimmed by 0 bases and V by 3 bases; bases with no gene match: 9. How the authors handled the data: Reference gene primer amplification gave nucleated cell count estimates. Some clones are missing from TCRdb's copy, which holds only in-frame ones; the method was immunoSEQ multiplex PCR. The D gene and trimming were derived from the DNA, and the V and J assignments and clone size from that table. The table shows some 220,000 clones, with approximately 83% occurring only once. The receptor comes from a woman aged 60-75 years with acute or convalescent COVID-19. The sequencing input was peripheral blood. The chain joins TRBV5-5 to TRBJ2-6; 7 nucleotides align to TRBD1. The CDR3: CASSSPGQSLSGANVLTF. DNA for the CDR3: TGTGCCAGCAGCTCACCGGGACAGAGTCTCTCTGGGGCCAACGTCCTGACTTTC. Together with reference TRBV5-5 and TRBJ2-6, the CDR3 gives the full variable domain: DAGVTQSPTHLIKTRGQQVTLRCSPISGHKSVSWYQQVLGQGPQFIFQYYEKEERGRGNFPDRFSARQFPNYSSELNVNALLLGDSALYLCASSSPGQSLSGANVLTFGAGSRLTVL.